Many counts were recorded for the clone carrying this TCR beta chain. Its antigen is undetermined. This entry belongs to a study of response to subunit inactivated influenza vaccine. This CDR3 is 15 amino acids long. The V end was cut by 6 bases, the J end by 4 bases, with 18 bases between. Study outcomes and limitations: Authors suggested seasonal influenza vaccinations each recruit few new T cells.

Each CDR3 protein gets one entry after TCRdb re-called the RT-PCR reads with MiXCR. Of more than 400,000 distinct CDR3 sequences listed, roughly 7.6% are singletons. The rearrangement links TRBV12-3 or TRBV12-4 to TRBJ1-2, with D possibly being TRBD1 (5 bases). The specimen was PBMCs from blood, collected 23 months after vaccination. This TCR came from a man aged 45 to 70 who received an inactivated influenza vaccine. CDR3: CASSTAERGLYGYTF. The CDR3 nucleotides read TGTGCCAGCAGCACGGCCGAGCGGGGCCTCTATGGCTACACCTTC.